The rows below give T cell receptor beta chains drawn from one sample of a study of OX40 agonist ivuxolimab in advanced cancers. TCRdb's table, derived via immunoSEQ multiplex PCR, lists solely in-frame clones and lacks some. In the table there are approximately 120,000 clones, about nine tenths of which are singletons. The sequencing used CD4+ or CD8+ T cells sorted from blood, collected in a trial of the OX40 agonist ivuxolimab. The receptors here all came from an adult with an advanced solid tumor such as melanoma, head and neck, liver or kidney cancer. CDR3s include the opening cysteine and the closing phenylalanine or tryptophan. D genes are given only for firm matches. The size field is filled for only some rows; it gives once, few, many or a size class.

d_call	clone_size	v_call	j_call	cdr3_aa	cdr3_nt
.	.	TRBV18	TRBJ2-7	CASSPRTDEQYF	TGTGCCAGCTCACCACGGACAGACGAGCAGTACTTC
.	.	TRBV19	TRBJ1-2	CASSTSPTTGGHGYTF	TGTGCCAGTAGTACCTCCCCAACGACCGGCGGCCATGGCTACACCTTC
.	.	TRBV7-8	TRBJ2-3	CASSWIADTQYF	TGTGCCAGCAGCTGGATTGCAGATACGCAGTATTTT
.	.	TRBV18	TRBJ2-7	CASSPARSYEQYF	TGTGCCAGCTCACCTGCACGATCCTACGAGCAGTACTTC
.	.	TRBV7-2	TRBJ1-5	CASSSLLEQPQHF	TGTGCCAGCAGCTCCCTCTTGGAACAGCCCCAGCATTTT
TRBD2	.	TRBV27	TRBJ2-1	CASSSLAGYNEQFF	TGTGCCAGCAGCAGTCTAGCGGGGTACAATGAGCAGTTCTTC
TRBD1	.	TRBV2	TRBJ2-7	CASSAWDSSYEQYF	TGTGCCAGCAGTGCCTGGGACAGCTCCTACGAGCAGTACTTC
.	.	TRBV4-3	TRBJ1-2	CASSQEDRGYYGYTF	TGCGCCAGCAGCCAAGAAGATCGGGGGTACTATGGCTACACCTTC
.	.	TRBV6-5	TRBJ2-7	CASSPGGIIYEQYF	TGTGCCAGCTCCCCCGGGGGTATTATATACGAGCAGTACTTC
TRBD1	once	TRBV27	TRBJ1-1	CASSLTAGGWAEAFF	TGTGCCAGCAGTTTAACGGCAGGGGGGTGGGCTGAAGCTTTCTTT
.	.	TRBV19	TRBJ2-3	CASSMRTSPLTDTQYF	TGTGCCAGTAGTATGAGGACAAGCCCACTCACAGATACGCAGTATTTT
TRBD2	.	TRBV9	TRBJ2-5	CASSTLAGGSETQYF	TGTGCCAGCAGCACACTAGCGGGAGGTTCAGAGACCCAGTACTTC
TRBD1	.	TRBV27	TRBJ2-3	CASSLRQGITDTQYF	TGTGCCAGCAGTCTCAGACAGGGTATTACAGATACGCAGTATTTT
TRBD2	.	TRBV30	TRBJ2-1	CAWSVQGLAPNEQFF	TGTGCCTGGAGTGTACAGGGACTAGCGCCAAATGAGCAGTTCTTC
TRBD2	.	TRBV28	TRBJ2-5	CASSGGLAGVETQYF	TGTGCCAGCAGTGGGGGACTAGCGGGAGTTGAGACCCAGTACTTC
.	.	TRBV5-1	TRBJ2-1	CASVFRDGSYNEQFF	TGCGCCAGCGTATTCCGGGACGGCTCCTACAATGAGCAGTTCTTC
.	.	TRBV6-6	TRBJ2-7	CASRPDREQYF	TGTGCCAGCAGGCCCGACAGGGAGCAGTACTTC
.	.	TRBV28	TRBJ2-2	CASSQPAGLTGELFF	TGTGCCAGCAGCCAACCAGCAGGGCTCACCGGGGAGCTGTTTTTT
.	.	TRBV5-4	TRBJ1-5	CASSSNPGDQPQHF	TGTGCCAGCAGCTCAAATCCGGGGGACCAGCCCCAGCATTTT
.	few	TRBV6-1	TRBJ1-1	CASKGQPNTEAFF	TGTGCCAGCAAGGGTCAGCCGAACACTGAAGCTTTCTTT
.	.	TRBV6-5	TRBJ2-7	CASSPRRASYEQYF	TGTGCCAGCAGTCCCCGCAGGGCCTCCTACGAGCAGTACTTC
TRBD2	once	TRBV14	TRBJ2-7	CASSQAAPGTRWYEQYF	TGTGCCAGCAGCCAAGCTGCCCCCGGGACTAGGTGGTACGAGCAGTACTTC
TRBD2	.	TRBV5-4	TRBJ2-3	CASSFSTSGRRGGTDTQYF	TGTGCCAGCAGCTTCTCGACTAGCGGGAGACGAGGGGGAACAGATACGCAGTATTTT
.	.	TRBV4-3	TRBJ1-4	CASSQDRRNEKLFF	TGCGCCAGCAGCCAAGATCGCCGGAATGAAAAACTGTTTTTT
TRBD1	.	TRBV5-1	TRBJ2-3	CASSFGQGRDTQYF	TGCGCCAGCAGCTTCGGACAGGGGAGGGATACGCAGTATTTT
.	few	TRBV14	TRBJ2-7	CASSQEGFEGYVFVDEQYF	TGTGCCAGCAGCCAAGAGGGGTTTGAGGGTTATGTTTTTGTGGACGAGCAGTACTTC
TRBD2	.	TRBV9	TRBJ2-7	CASSEGPAGHYEQYF	TGTGCCAGCAGCGAGGGTCCAGCGGGGCACTACGAGCAGTACTTC
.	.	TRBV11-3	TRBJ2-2	CASSLANTGELFF	TGTGCCAGCAGCTTGGCGAACACCGGGGAGCTGTTTTTT
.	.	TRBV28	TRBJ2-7	CASSFRGSPSSYEQYF	TGTGCCAGCAGTTTTCGGGGCAGCCCGAGCTCCTACGAGCAGTACTTC
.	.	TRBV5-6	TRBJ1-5	CASSLTATNQPQHF	TGTGCCAGCAGCTTGACAGCTACAAATCAGCCCCAGCATTTT
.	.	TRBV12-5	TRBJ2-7	CASGVEYEQYF	TGTGCTAGTGGGGTAGAGTACGAGCAGTACTTC
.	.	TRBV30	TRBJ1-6	CAWSVQGSPLHF	TGTGCCTGGAGTGTACAAGGATCACCCCTCCACTTT
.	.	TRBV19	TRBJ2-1	CASSMSGFYNEQFF	TGTGCCAGTAGTATGTCCGGGTTCTACAATGAGCAGTTCTTC
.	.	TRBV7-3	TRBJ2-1	CASSGGSSSYNEQFF	TGTGCCAGCAGCGGGGGGTCCAGCTCCTACAATGAGCAGTTCTTC
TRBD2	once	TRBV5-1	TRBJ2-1	CASSRPGRPGLAGEDEQFF	TGCGCCAGCAGCCGACCCGGGCGGCCGGGACTAGCGGGAGAGGATGAGCAGTTCTTC
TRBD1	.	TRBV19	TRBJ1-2	CASSTDRDRYGYTF	TGTGCCAGTAGTACTGACAGGGATCGGTATGGCTACACCTTC
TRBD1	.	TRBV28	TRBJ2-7	CASFGQGGFYEQYF	TGTGCCAGCTTCGGACAGGGGGGGTTCTACGAGCAGTACTTC
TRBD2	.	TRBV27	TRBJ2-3	CASSTWTSGSTDTQYF	TGTGCCAGCAGTACCTGGACTAGCGGGAGCACAGATACGCAGTATTTT
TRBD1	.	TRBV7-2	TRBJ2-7	CASSYGQAYEQYF	TGTGCCAGCAGCTATGGACAGGCCTACGAGCAGTACTTC
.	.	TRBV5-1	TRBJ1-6	CASSFGNSPLHF	TGCGCCAGCAGCTTCGGGAATTCACCCCTCCACTTT
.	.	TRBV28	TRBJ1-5	CASTPGEGYQPQHF	TGTGCCAGCACCCCAGGGGAAGGATATCAGCCCCAGCATTTT
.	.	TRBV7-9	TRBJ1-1	CASSLQGGGTEAFF	TGTGCCAGCAGCTTGCAGGGCGGAGGGACTGAAGCTTTCTTT